This TCR beta chain was recorded in a study of T cells after yellow fever vaccination (dated 2019 in TCRdb). As for the study more broadly: The SMART-Seq v4 Ultra Low Input RNA kit was used to prepare libraries from fractions with low cell numbers. Bulk PBMC replicates and cell subsets were isolated from blood drawn at multiple timepoints before and after both primary and secondary immunization. Two healthy male donors made up the cohort, one aged 18 to 29 years and the other aged 30 to 40 years. To follow T-cell clones before and after both primary and booster YFV17D yellow fever vaccination, bulk TCR alpha and beta repertoires underwent longitudinal sequencing. On the study overall, not on this receptor specifically: A small share of clonotypes was detected in both CD4 and CD8 compartments, with the overlap likely arising from convergent recombination. After the booster, most clones that had expanded after primary vaccination were detected again (around 96% of CD4 and 70% to 90% of CD8), suggesting broad maintenance of memory. Because abundant contaminating clonotypes from the bulk population could be contained in FACS-sorted repertoires, computational filtering was required. Compared with the primary T-cell response, the secondary T-cell response was weaker but faster, peaking on day 5 rather than day 15. The study included only two donors, which limits how far the findings can be generalized.

Sequencer: Illumina NovaSeq 6000. TCR cDNA was synthesized by 5'RACE template switching, which introduced a universal primer site and unique molecular identifiers. Priming for cDNA synthesis came from both the TCR alpha and TCR beta constant segments. Two PCR steps were used to amplify libraries, with sample barcodes and sequencing adapters being added in the second step. Sequencing of libraries was performed on Illumina HiSeq 2500 (2x100 bp) or NovaSeq (2x150 bp). Processing in the source paper ran as follows. MIGEC was used to demultiplex reads and collapse the reads into UMI consensus sequences, and MiXCR was used for V(D)J alignment. Vaccine-responding clonotypes were identified with edgeR using replicate PBMC samples, with FDR below 0.01 and a log2 fold change above 5 up to day 15 being required. Bulk clonotypes were assigned CD4 or CD8 identity according to which sequenced CD4 or CD8 repertoire held them at higher abundance. TCRdb cleaned the public reads at Q25 with fastp, built clones with MiXCR and kept in-frame beta chains. Duplicate CDR3 protein sequences are folded into a single record with the most common DNA and genes. TCRdb's processing, not the authors' own work, is the source of the V and J calls. This sample has 200,000 to 250,000 distinct CDR3 sequences in its table, and less than 3.5% of those were observed once. 2.5% to 3.5% of the sample belongs to the ten largest clones.

This clonotype was detected many times. Its antigen specificity is not known. Per-base quality was not reported, and no clone a single base away is much larger than it. V is clipped by 6 bases and J by 5 bases, and the sequence between their germline boundaries is 17 bases long. Spanning cysteine to valine, the CDR3 consists of 14 amino acids. Just CDR3 DNA is preserved here, 42 bases in frame from base 1. The germline V gene supplies CDR1 MDHEN and CDR2 SYDVKM. Interpreted using the paper, the treatment or condition label stands for: live attenuated yellow fever vaccine strain. PBMCs were isolated from peripheral blood using a standard Ficoll-Paque protocol. Dynabeads CD4 and CD8 positive selection kits were used to isolate CD4 and CD8 T-cell fractions. RNA was extracted with TriZol from bulk PBMCs, CD4 and CD8 fractions, and dextramer-positive and dextramer-negative fractions.

The receptor's source is a man between 18 and 35 years old who received the YFV17D yellow fever vaccine. The V and J segments used are TRBV28 and TRBJ2-7; matching of 6 bases hints at TRBD1 as the D gene. The material was CD4+ T cells sorted from PBMCs, obtained 10 days after the yellow fever booster vaccination. The base sequence is TGTGCCAGCAGCTTCACCAGGGGAACGAACGAGCAGTACGTC. This yields the protein CASSFTRGTNEQYV.